Below are 3 T cell receptor beta chains sequenced from a single sample in a study of blood T cell repertoires in COVID-19 (dated by TCRdb to between 2020 and 2021). The library was prepared using the immunoSEQ multiplex PCR assay. The source is immuneACCESS, and TCRdb retained only in-frame sequences with V and J called. Part of the clones is not carried over; for the studies checked, unresolved V genes explain less than half of this, and the remainder is unexplained. This sample holds 240,000 or so clones; 88% were observed only once. Roughly 0.8% of the sample lies in the top ten. The specimen was peripheral blood. These receptor sequences come from a woman aged 25 to 39 with acute or convalescent COVID-19.

The V and J genes are TRBV27 and TRBJ2-7, with 7 bases identical to TRBD1. Germline V gene data show CDR1 as MNHEY and CDR2 as SMNVEV (reference sequence). V lost 8 bases to trimming and J lost 3 bases; unmatched junction nucleotides: 7. This CDR3 is 13 amino acids long. This CDR3 reads CASGKGQRYEQYF. The CDR3 nucleotides are TGTGCCAGCGGGAAGGGACAGCGCTACGAGCAGTACTTC.

This chain connects TRBV3-1 (or the pseudogene TRBV3-2) to TRBJ2-7; TRBD2 agrees at 7 bases. V gave up 2 bases and J gave up 2 bases; unmatched junction bases: 3. The CDR3 runs to 14 residues. CDR1 and CDR2 (germline): LGHDT, YNNKEL (reference sequence). CDR3 sequence (DNA): TGTGCCAGCAGCCAATTGACTAGCACCTACGAGCAGTACTTC. Translated, it gives CASSQLTSTYEQYF.

The CDR3 DNA reads as TGTGCCAGTAGTATCTGGGGGACAGGCGGCGATGAGCAGTTCTTC. This encodes CASSIWGTGGDEQFF. The rearrangement joins TRBV19 to TRBJ2-1; 8 nucleotides match TRBD1. V lost 3 bases to trimming and J lost 8 bases; unmatched junction nucleotides: 9. From germline, CDR1 is LNHDA and CDR2 SQIVND (reference sequence). The CDR3 is made up of 15 amino acids.